What follows are 2 T cell receptor beta chains derived from one specimen sequenced in a study of CD8+ T cells in alopecia areata. After isolation, RNA underwent reverse transcription to generate cDNA as the sequencing template. TCRdb's table, derived via immunoSEQ multiplex PCR, lists solely in-frame clones and lacks some. Of around 300,000 clones listed, over 45% are singletons. Treatment: oral pan-JAK inhibitor, 5-10 mg twice daily. The sequences come from CD4+ T cells sorted from blood, collected around week 52, from a patient treated with tofacitinib. The receptors here all came from a human donor with alopecia areata.

The chain is built from TRBV5-6 and TRBJ1-6; D gene unclear. V was cut by 1 base and J by 6 bases, with 11 bases left in between. This CDR3 region has 15 residues. CDR1 is SGHDT and CDR2 is YYEEEE in the germline V gene. Here the CDR3 reads CASSLNRILNSPLHF. The CDR3 DNA reads as TGTGCCAGCAGCTTGAACAGAATACTTAATTCACCCCTCCACTTT.

The gene calls are TRBV5-1 and TRBJ2-2, with D perhaps TRBD2 (5 bases). CDR3 length: 14 residues. The ends were cut back, 6 bases at V and 0 bases at J, with 9 bases in the middle. Germline values: CDR1 SGHRS, CDR2 YFSETQ. The CDR3 region is CASTGGPNTGELFF. The CDR3 DNA sequence: TGCGCCAGCACTGGAGGCCCGAACACCGGGGAGCTGTTTTTT. Complete variable domain (other parts from reference TRBV5-1 and TRBJ2-2): KAGVTQTPRYLIKTRGQQVTLSCSPISGHRSVSWYQQTPGQGLQFLFEYFSETQRNKGNFPGRFSGRQFSNSRSEMNVSTLELGDSALYLCASTGGPNTGELFFGEGSRLTVL.